Presented here are 20 T cell receptor beta chains from one specimen sequenced in a study of T cell responses to AZD1222 COVID-19 vaccine. Using immunoSEQ multiplex PCR, the repertoire was profiled, and TCRdb retains in-frame clones only, with some absent. The sample shows 80,000 to 90,000 clones, under 95% of them seen only once. The specimen was peripheral blood, collected on day 0 of MenACWY control vaccination. These receptors originate from an adult in good health.

Written as DNA, the CDR3 is TGTGCCAGCAGGGCAGACAGGGGGTCGGTCACTGAAGCTTTCTTT. Encoded protein: CASRADRGSVTEAFF. V is TRBV6-5 and J is TRBJ1-1; 9 nucleotides align to TRBD1. CDR1 and CDR2 (germline): MNHEY, SVGAGI. The J segment lost 4 bases and the V segment lost 6 bases, leaving 9 bases of the junction unmatched. CDR3 length: 15 residues.

The rearrangement links TRBV7-9 to TRBJ1-1; D not resolved. From germline, CDR1 is SEHNR and CDR2 FQNEAQ (reference sequence). The CDR3 totals 13 residues. V was shortened by 4 bases and J by 1 base, with 7 bases between the two germline ends. In DNA form, the CDR3 reads TGTGCCAGCAGCTGGTCCGGGAACACTGAAGCTTTCTTT. Residues: CASSWSGNTEAFF.

This chain joins TRBV7-9 and TRBJ1-4; 7 positions agree with TRBD1. Trimming at V came to 5 bases and at J to 3 bases, leaving 6 bases not matched to a gene. Germline CDR1 reads SEHNR; CDR2 reads FQNEAQ (reference sequence). This CDR3 has 15 amino acids. In DNA, the CDR3 is TGTGCCAGCAGCCGCGGGACAGTAGCTAATGAAAAACTGTTTTTT. It is translated as CASSRGTVANEKLFF. Drawing the rest from reference TRBV7-9 and TRBJ1-4, the complete variable domain is DTGVSQNPRHKITKRGQNVTFRCDPISEHNRLYWYRQTLGQGPEFLTYFQNEAQLEKSRLLSDRFSAERPKGSFSTLEIQRTEQGDSAMYLCASSRGTVANEKLFFGSGTQLSVL.

The CDR3 loop reads CASSAGDSSGNTIYF. The DNA of the CDR3 is TGTGCCAGCAGTGCAGGGGACAGCTCTGGAAACACCATATATTTT. V gene TRBV28 combines with J gene TRBJ1-3; 7 nucleotides line up with TRBD1. The CDR3 contains 15 residues. J was trimmed by 0 bases and V by 5 bases; bases with no gene match: 4. Germline V gene sequence: CDR1 MDHEN, CDR2 SYDVKM. Variable domain in full (rest from reference TRBV28 and TRBJ1-3): DVKVTQSSRYLVKRTGEKVFLECVQDMDHENMFWYRQDPGLGLRLIYFSYDVKMKEKGDIPEGYSVSREKKERFSLILESASTNQTSMYLCASSAGDSSGNTIYFGEGSWLTVV.

The rearrangement uses TRBV6-6 and TRBJ1-2; TRBD1 is a possible D gene (5 bases). This CDR3 has 16 amino acids. With 2 bases removed from V and 2 bases from J, the gap between germline ends came to 15 bases. Germline CDR1 is MNHNY and CDR2 is SVGAGI (reference sequence). CDR3 DNA sequence: TGTGCCAGCAGTTACGACAGCGGGCCCGGGAACTATGGCTACACCTTC. Translation gives CASSYDSGPGNYGYTF.

V gene TRBV11-1 combines with J gene TRBJ2-7; 7 bases line up with TRBD2. V gave up 6 bases and J gave up 0 bases; unmatched junction bases: 2. The germline gives CDR1 SGHAT, CDR2 FQDESV (reference sequence). The length of the CDR3 is 13 residues. In nucleotides, the CDR3 is TGTGCCAGCAGTCGGGGGGTCTCCTACGAGCAGTACTTC. This sequence encodes CASSRGVSYEQYF.

The chain couples TRBV10-2 to TRBJ2-7; 10 bases match TRBD1. Germline V gives CDR1 WSHSY, CDR2 SAAADI. The CDR3 runs 15 residues. Trimming removed 5 bases from V and 1 base from J; junction bases left unmatched: 5. The CDR3 nucleotides read TGCGCCAGCAGTCCAGGGACAGGGGAATCCTACGAGCAGTACTTC. This gives the protein CASSPGTGESYEQYF.

The genes are TRBV9 and TRBJ2-1; D possibly corresponds to TRBD1 (6 bases). This CDR3 region has 14 residues. Trimming pared 4 bases from V and 7 bases from J, leaving 15 bases between. Germline CDR1 and CDR2: SGDLS and YYNGEE. The CDR3 spells CASSFWDTGNEQFF. The CDR3 bases are TGTGCCAGCAGCTTTTGGGACACGGGGAATGAGCAGTTCTTC.

V usage is TRBV21-1 and J usage is TRBJ2-7; the table's D call, TRBD1, was not checked against the DNA. TRBV21-1 is an annotated pseudogene. This CDR3 has 15 amino acids. The DNA of the CDR3 is TGTGCCAGCAGCGCACACAGGGTTTCATGCTACGAGCAGTACTTC. Its translation: CASSAHRVSCYEQYF.

In this sample, this clone turned up once. V is TRBV29-1 and J is TRBJ2-5, with 7 bases identical to TRBD1. Germline V CDR1 and CDR2: SQVTM, ANQGSEA. Trimming cost V 4 bases and J 3 bases; bases outside gene matches: 2. The CDR3 is made up of 12 amino acids. The CDR3 loop is CSVVDRKETQYF. DNA of the CDR3: TGCAGCGTTGTGGACAGGAAAGAGACCCAGTACTTC.

V gene TRBV7-9 combines with J gene TRBJ2-2, with 7 bases identical to TRBD1. The germline V gene encodes CDR1 SEHNR and CDR2 FQNEAQ (reference sequence). The CDR3 extends over 14 amino acids. J lost 3 bases, V lost 6 bases, and 4 bases had no gene match. The CDR3 loop is CASRPDRDTGELFF. CDR3 in DNA: TGTGCCAGCAGACCCGACAGGGACACCGGGGAGCTGTTTTTT.

This clone was seen only once. The chain combines TRBV6-5 with TRBJ1-1; 8 bases fit TRBD1. The germline CDR1 and CDR2 sequences are MNHEY and SVGAGI. Trimming took 6 bases from V and 6 from J; bases not matched to a gene: 3. The CDR3 totals 12 residues. The CDR3 DNA reads TGTGCCAGCAGAAGGGGACAGGCTGAAGCTTTCTTT. This translates into CASRRGQAEAFF.

The genes are TRBV4-2 and TRBJ2-2, with 9 bases lining up with TRBD2. CDR1 and CDR2 from the germline V gene are LGHNA and YNFKEQ. The CDR3 totals 17 residues. The junction had 11 bases not matched to a gene; V was cut back by 4 bases and J by 5 bases. CDR3 in amino acids: CASSPAAGGPGTGELFF. CDR3 bases: TGTGCCAGCAGCCCGGCCGCGGGAGGGCCGGGGACCGGGGAGCTGTTTTTT.

The CDR3 nucleotides read TGTGCCAGCAGTGAAGCAGGAGGTACGGTTTGGGAGACCCAGTACTTC. Its translation is CASSEAGGTVWETQYF. V gene TRBV6-1 combines with J gene TRBJ2-5, with TRBD2 as a possible D gene (5 bases). Per germline, CDR1 MNHNS and CDR2 SASEGT. This CDR3 region has 16 residues. With 0 bases removed from V and 5 bases from J, the gap between germline ends came to 16 bases.

The rearrangement uses TRBV5-1 and TRBJ2-1; 8 bases line up with TRBD2. The ends lost 4 bases at V and 0 bases at J; junction bases unmatched: 3. This CDR3 is built from 15 residues. Germline CDR1 and CDR2: SGHRS and YFSETQ. CDR3 protein: CASSPSGSSYNEQFF. CDR3 DNA: TGCGCCAGCAGCCCAAGCGGGAGCTCCTACAATGAGCAGTTCTTC.

This clone was detected only once. The J gene is TRBJ1-2, the V gene TRBV12-3 or TRBV12-4, with D uncertain. The germline V and J ends were trimmed by 2 bases and 4 bases, with 5 bases remaining between them. This CDR3 is 12 amino acids long. The chain's CDR3 is CASSLYSYGYTF. The CDR3 bases are TGTGCCAGCAGTTTATACAGCTATGGCTACACCTTC.

This CDR3 is CASSSDGNQPQHF. The CDR3 DNA reads TGCGCCAGCAGTTCGGACGGGAATCAGCCCCAGCATTTT. The chain combines TRBV5-1 with TRBJ1-5; no reliable D call. The V gene's germline CDR1 is SGHRS and CDR2 YFSETQ. Trimming took off 5 bases at V and 4 bases at J, with 10 bases between the two ends. This CDR3 contains 13 residues.

This chain uses TRBV3-1 (or the pseudogene TRBV3-2) with TRBJ2-5; 10 bases agree with TRBD2. J was trimmed by 1 base and V by 2 bases; bases with no gene match: 7. The CDR3 covers 17 residues. Germline V gene lookup returns CDR1 LGHDT and CDR2 YNNKEL (reference sequence). The CDR3 loop is CASSQRLTSGRQETQYF. The CDR3 DNA sequence: TGTGCCAGCAGCCAACGTTTGACTAGCGGGCGCCAAGAGACCCAGTACTTC.

In DNA, the CDR3 is TGTGCCAGCAAGGGACAGGGGGCTAGCACAGATACGCAGTATTTT. Amino acids: CASKGQGASTDTQYF. The V and J genes are TRBV2 and TRBJ2-3, with TRBD1 matching over 12 bases. The germline V gene has CDR1 SNHLY and CDR2 FYNNEI. The CDR3 covers 15 residues. Trimming cost V 7 bases and J 0 bases; bases outside gene matches: 2.

The gene calls are TRBV29-1 and TRBJ1-2, with D unclear. Germline loops: CDR1 SQVTM, CDR2 ANQGSEA. This CDR3 is 13 amino acids long. V lost 0 bases, J lost 5 bases, and 10 bases lay in between. DNA for the CDR3: TGCAGCGTTGAAGAAACCTGGGGATATGGCTACACCTTC. Its protein is CSVEETWGYGYTF.